The present T cell receptor beta chain was sequenced within a study of regulatory T cells in long-lasting Graves disease. Study summary: Newly diagnosed Graves' patients took antithyroid drugs under 3 months.

Overall study results and limits: Between persistent patients, 2,500 to 3,500 public clonotypes were shared, exceeding the approximately 900 shared between new patients.

Arm-PCR of CDR3 regions with iRepertoire HTBI primers generated TCR beta libraries. Using its own MiXCR run on the multiplex PCR reads, TCRdb lists one record per CDR3 protein. Of 450,000 to 600,000 distinct CDR3 sequences listed, about 16% are singletons. This clonotype was counted ten times or more. Antigen unknown. This CDR3 is 12 amino acids long. Germline V gene lookup returns CDR1 DFQATT and CDR2 SNEGSKA (reference sequence). Trimming pared 0 bases from V and 7 bases from J, leaving 7 bases between. Sample time point: newly diagnosed GD, antithyroid drugs for less than 3 months. The authors made the TCR library using RNA they extracted from PBMCs. These same data were also listed under a study on T cells in Graves' hyperthyroidism and ophthalmopathy. That study adds: The TCR CDR3 first-round RT-PCR relied on the HTBI primer set.

The chain employs TRBV20-1 and TRBJ2-1; D unclear. The clonotype comes from a man between 40 and 49 years old with Graves disease. The sample in question was peripheral blood mononuclear cells (PBMCs), obtained at new diagnosis, from a patient treated with antithyroid drugs. The CDR3 protein is CSARDIGNEQFF. The CDR3 DNA reads TGCAGTGCTAGAGATATTGGGAATGAGCAGTTCTTC.